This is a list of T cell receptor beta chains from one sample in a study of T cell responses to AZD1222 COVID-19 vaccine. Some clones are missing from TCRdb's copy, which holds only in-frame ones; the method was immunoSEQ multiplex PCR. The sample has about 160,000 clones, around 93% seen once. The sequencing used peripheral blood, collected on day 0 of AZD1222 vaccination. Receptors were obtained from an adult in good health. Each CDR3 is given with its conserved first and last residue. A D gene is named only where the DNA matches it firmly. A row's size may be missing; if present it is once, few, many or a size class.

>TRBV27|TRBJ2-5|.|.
CASSLGEAGIGETQYF
TGTGCCAGCAGTTTAGGGGAGGCGGGGATAGGTGAGACCCAGTACTTC
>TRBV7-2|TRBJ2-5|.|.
CASSLGAKETQYF
TGTGCCAGCAGCTTAGGGGCTAAAGAGACCCAGTACTTC
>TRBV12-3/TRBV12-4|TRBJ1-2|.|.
CASSLGGFGYTF
TGTGCCAGCAGTTTAGGAGGGTTTGGCTACACCTTC
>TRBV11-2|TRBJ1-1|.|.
CASSLQVTNTEAFF
TGTGCCAGCAGCTTACAAGTTACGAACACTGAAGCTTTCTTT
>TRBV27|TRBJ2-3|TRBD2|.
CASRKFSGTSGIRFPDTQYF
TGTGCCAGCAGAAAGTTCTCCGGGACTAGCGGGATTAGATTCCCAGATACGCAGTATTTT
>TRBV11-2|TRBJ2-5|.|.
CASSFGQLETQYF
TGTGCCAGCAGCTTTGGGCAGCTAGAGACCCAGTACTTC
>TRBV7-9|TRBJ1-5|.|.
CASSLDTGSGAQHF
TGTGCCAGCAGCTTAGATACGGGGTCCGGGGCCCAGCATTTT
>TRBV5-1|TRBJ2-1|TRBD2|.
CASKSTSGSYNEQFF
TGCGCCAGCAAATCCACTAGCGGCTCCTACAATGAGCAGTTCTTC
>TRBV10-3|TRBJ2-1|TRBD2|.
CAISAAGASYNEQFF
TGTGCCATCAGTGCAGCGGGAGCGTCCTACAATGAGCAGTTCTTC
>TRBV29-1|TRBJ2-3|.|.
CSVGVRGPADTQYF
TGCAGCGTTGGAGTACGGGGGCCAGCAGATACGCAGTATTTT
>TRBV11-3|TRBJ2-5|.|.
CASSLGRARETQYF
TGTGCCAGCAGCTTAGGACGGGCAAGAGAGACCCAGTACTTC
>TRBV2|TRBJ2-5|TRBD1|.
CASSVPAPGTEKGTQYF
TGTGCCAGCAGCGTCCCGGCCCCCGGGACAGAAAAAGGGACCCAGTACTTC
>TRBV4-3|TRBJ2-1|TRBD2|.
CASSLGLAVYNEQFF
TGCGCCAGCAGCCTGGGACTAGCGGTATACAATGAGCAGTTCTTC
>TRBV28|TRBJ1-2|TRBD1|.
CATNRGGASSYGYTF
TGTGCCACCAACAGGGGGGGGGCCTCTTCCTATGGCTACACCTTC
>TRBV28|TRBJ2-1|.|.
CASSSGGPGSHEQFF
TGTGCCAGCAGTTCTGGGGGTCCAGGGTCCCATGAGCAGTTCTTC
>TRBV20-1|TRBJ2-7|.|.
CSASYNRAYEQYF
TGCAGTGCTAGTTATAACCGAGCCTACGAGCAGTACTTC
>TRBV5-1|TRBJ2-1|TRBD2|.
CASSSSGEYNEQFF
TGCGCCAGCAGCTCTAGCGGAGAATACAATGAGCAGTTCTTC
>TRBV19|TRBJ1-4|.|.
CASSIIGVGGEKLFF
TGTGCCAGTAGTATTATCGGAGTAGGAGGGGAAAAACTGTTTTTT
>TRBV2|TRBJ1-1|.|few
CASSRTGLNTEAFF
TGTGCCAGCAGTCGGACGGGACTGAACACTGAAGCTTTCTTT
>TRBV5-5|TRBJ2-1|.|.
CASRWELIRNEQFF
TGTGCCAGCAGATGGGAGCTCATCCGCAATGAGCAGTTCTTC
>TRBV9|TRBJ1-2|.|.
CASSPGPSGRRYGYTF
TGTGCCAGCAGCCCCGGCCCGAGCGGCCGACGCTATGGCTACACCTTC
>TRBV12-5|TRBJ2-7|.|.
CASGSPFKLYEQYF
TGTGCTAGTGGTTCGCCCTTTAAGCTATACGAGCAGTACTTC
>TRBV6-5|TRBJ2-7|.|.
CASSYNYEQYF
TGTGCCAGCAGCTACAACTACGAGCAGTACTTC
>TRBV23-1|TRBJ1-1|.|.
CASSQGGGKNTEAFF
TGCGCCAGCAGTCAAGGAGGAGGGAAGAACACTGAAGCTTTCTTT
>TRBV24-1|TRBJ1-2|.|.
CATSDTRAGGYTF
TGTGCCACCAGTGATACGAGGGCGGGCGGCTACACCTTC
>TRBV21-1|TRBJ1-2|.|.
CASAWTGVDYGYTF
TGTGCCAGCGCCTGGACAGGGGTGGACTATGGCTACACCTTC
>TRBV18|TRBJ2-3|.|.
CASSNQAGKNTQYF
TGTGCCAGCTCAAATCAGGCAGGGAAAAATACGCAGTATTTT
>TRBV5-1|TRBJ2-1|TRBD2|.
CASSVGLAGARSYNEQFF
TGCGCCAGCAGCGTAGGACTAGCGGGAGCCCGCTCCTACAATGAGCAGTTCTTC
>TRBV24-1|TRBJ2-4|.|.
CATSDRGAGGQNIQYF
TGTGCCACCAGTGACCGGGGGGCAGGGGGCCAAAACATTCAGTACTTC
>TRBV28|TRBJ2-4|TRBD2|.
CASSNPGRGKNIQYF
TGTGCCAGCAGCAATCCCGGGCGGGGGAAAAACATTCAGTACTTC
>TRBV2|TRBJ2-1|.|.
CALDHGNEQFF
TGTGCTTTAGACCACGGAAATGAGCAGTTCTTC
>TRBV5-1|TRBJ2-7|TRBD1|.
CASSLGQGDEQYF
TGCGCCAGCAGCTTGGGACAGGGCGACGAGCAGTACTTC
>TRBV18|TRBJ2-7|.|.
CASSPPRSSYEQYF
TGTGCCAGCTCACCACCCCGGAGCTCCTACGAGCAGTACTTC
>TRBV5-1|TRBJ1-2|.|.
CASSLGAAGAPNYGYTF
TGCGCCAGCAGCTTGGGAGCCGCAGGGGCCCCTAACTATGGCTACACCTTC
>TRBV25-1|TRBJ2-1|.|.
CASSEFRSLRAYNEQFF
TGTGCCAGCAGTGAATTCCGCAGCTTAAGGGCCTACAATGAGCAGTTCTTC
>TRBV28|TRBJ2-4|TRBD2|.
CASSLPGLAANF
TGTGCCAGCAGTTTGCCAGGACTAGCGGCGAACTTC
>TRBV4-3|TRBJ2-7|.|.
CASSQSGDYEQYF
TGCGCCAGCAGCCAATCCGGGGACTACGAGCAGTACTTC
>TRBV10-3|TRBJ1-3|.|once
CAISENRFSGNTIYF
TGTGCCATCAGTGAAAACAGGTTCTCTGGAAACACCATATATTTT
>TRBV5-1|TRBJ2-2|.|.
CASSAEGVFGELFF
TGCGCCAGCAGCGCCGAGGGGGTGTTCGGGGAGCTGTTTTTT
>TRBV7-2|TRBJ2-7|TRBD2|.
CASSLTHRTSSIYEQYF
TGTGCCAGCAGCTTAACCCACCGGACTAGTTCCATCTACGAGCAGTACTTC
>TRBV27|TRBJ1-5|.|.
CASSLNRGQPQHF
TGTGCCAGCAGTTTAAACCGCGGTCAGCCCCAGCATTTT
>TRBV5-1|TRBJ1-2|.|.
CASSLAGGLGYGYTF
TGCGCCAGCAGCTTGGCCGGCGGCCTAGGGTACGGCTACACCTTC
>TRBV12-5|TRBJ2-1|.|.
CASGLVGGTEQFF
TGTGCTAGTGGTTTGGTCGGTGGGACGGAGCAGTTCTTC
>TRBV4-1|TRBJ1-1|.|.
CASSRIEGKNTEAFF
TGCGCCAGCAGCCGCATAGAGGGCAAGAACACTGAAGCTTTCTTT
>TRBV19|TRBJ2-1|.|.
CASSRSGPGERNEQFF
TGTGCCAGTTCCCGCTCCGGACCAGGAGAACGCAATGAGCAGTTCTTC
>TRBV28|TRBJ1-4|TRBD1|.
CASSFGGTGEKGEKLFF
TGTGCCAGCAGTTTTGGCGGGACAGGGGAGAAGGGTGAAAAACTGTTTTTT
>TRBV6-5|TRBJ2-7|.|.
CATSNRAYEQYF
TGTGCCACCTCTAATAGGGCCTACGAGCAGTACTTC
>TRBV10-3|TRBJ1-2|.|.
CAISEVGFANYGYTF
TGTGCCATCAGTGAGGTCGGATTTGCTAACTATGGCTACACCTTC
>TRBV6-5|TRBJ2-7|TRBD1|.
CASSYDGTGSGGEQYF
TGTGCCAGCAGTTACGACGGGACAGGTTCTGGTGGAGAGCAGTACTTC
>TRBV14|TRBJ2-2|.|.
CASSREQGAGELFF
TGTGCCAGCAGCCGGGAACAGGGTGCTGGGGAGCTGTTTTTT
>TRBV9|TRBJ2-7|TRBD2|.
CASSVFGTSGYNEQYF
TGTGCCAGCAGCGTCTTCGGGACTAGCGGTTACAACGAGCAGTACTTC
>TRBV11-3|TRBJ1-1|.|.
CASSSGGVRGTEAFF
TGTGCCAGCAGCTCTGGGGGGGTTCGGGGCACTGAAGCTTTCTTT
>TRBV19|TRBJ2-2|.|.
CASSPWLVEGTGELFF
TGTGCCAGTAGTCCCTGGTTAGTTGAGGGCACCGGGGAGCTGTTTTTT